This passage covers 15 T cell receptor beta chains from one sample sequenced in a study of shared clonotypes between healthy human individuals. Naive CD8 cells lacked CD45RO, underwent positive selection for CCR7 and left out terminally differentiated effector memory CD45RA+ cells. Profiling relied on immunoSEQ multiplex PCR, and the TCRdb table lists in-frame clones only, not all of them. The sample holds approximately 2,000,000 clones; 85% to 95% are singletons and the top ten take 1.5% to 2%. The sequencing input was naive CD8+ T cells from PBMCs. The receptors were gathered from a man younger than 35 in good health. Some clones in this sample may be carry-over from other donors' samples.

The chain recombines TRBV28 with TRBJ2-7; D unresolved. Between the trimmed V and J ends, which lost 6 bases and 2 bases, there was a span of 11 bases. This CDR3 spans 13 amino acids. Germline CDR1 MDHEN, CDR2 SYDVKM. Here the CDR3 DNA reads TGTGCCAGCAGGAGGCAGAGCGCCTACGAGCAGTACTTC. Amino acid sequence: CASRRQSAYEQYF.

This chain uses TRBV20-1 with TRBJ2-2; weak D call: TRBD1 (5 bases). This CDR3 region has 11 residues. Germline V gene data show CDR1 as DFQATT and CDR2 as SNEGSKA (reference sequence). V was pared by 8 bases and J by 6 bases, with 10 bases between. CDR3 amino acids: CSTGFAGELFF. In nucleotides, the CDR3 is TGCAGTACAGGATTCGCCGGGGAGCTGTTTTTT.

The V and J genes are TRBV9 and TRBJ2-3; D gene uncertain. Trimming pared 3 bases from V and 7 bases from J, leaving 9 bases between. CDR1 is SGDLS, CDR2 YYNGEE, per germline. The CDR3 runs 12 residues. CDR3 sequence (DNA): TGTGCCAGCAGCGCTCCAGCACATACGCAGTATTTT. Translated, it gives CASSAPAHTQYF.

This clone showed up just once. This chain joins TRBV6-6 and TRBJ1-5; no clear D. The germline gives CDR1 MNHNY, CDR2 SVGAGI (reference sequence). The CDR3 totals 14 residues. The V end was cut by 2 bases, the J end by 7 bases, with 12 bases between. CDR3 loop: CASSYGQVRQPQHF. The CDR3 bases are TGTGCCAGCAGTTACGGGCAGGTGCGCCAGCCCCAGCATTTT.

V gene TRBV4-1 combines with J gene TRBJ1-4; 7 nucleotides align to TRBD1. CDR1 and CDR2 from the germline V gene are MGHRA and YSYEKL. V lost 3 bases and J lost 5; bases outside the gene matches: 6. This CDR3 has 15 residues. The CDR3 loop reads CASSQQGGDNEKLFF. DNA for the CDR3: TGCGCCAGCAGCCAGCAGGGGGGAGACAATGAAAAACTGTTTTTT.

This clone was observed once. The J gene is TRBJ1-2, the V gene TRBV5-1; D call uncertain. The CDR3 is made up of 14 amino acids. Per germline, CDR1 SGHRS and CDR2 YFSETQ. V lost 7 bases and J lost 3, with 16 bases in between. The CDR3 protein is CASSSDPADYGYTF. The CDR3 region has the DNA TGCGCCAGCTCTTCCGACCCGGCCGACTATGGCTACACCTTC.

The rearrangement links TRBV15 to TRBJ2-5, with TRBD2 matching 7 bases. The CDR3 sequence is 16 residues long. Looked up from germline, CDR1 is LNHNV and CDR2 is YYDKDF (reference sequence). J lost 3 bases, V lost 1 base, and 8 bases had no gene match. The CDR3 sequence is CATSRGGSTSKETQYF. The CDR3 nucleotides are TGTGCCACCAGCAGAGGCGGGAGTACTAGCAAAGAGACCCAGTACTTC.

This clone was recorded a few times. J is TRBJ2-7 and V is TRBV2; D uncertain. The germline V gene encodes CDR1 SNHLY and CDR2 FYNNEI. The ends were cut back, 2 bases at V and 9 bases at J, with 8 bases in the middle. This CDR3 is built from 11 residues. Here the CDR3 reads CASSELFVQYF. In nucleotides, the CDR3 is TGTGCCAGCAGTGAACTTTTTGTGCAGTACTTC. The full variable domain, with the rest looked up from reference TRBV2 and TRBJ2-7, is EPEVTQTPSHQVTQMGQEVILRCVPISNHLYFYWYRQILGQKVEFLVSFYNNEISEKSEIFDDQFSVERPDGSNFTLKIRSTKLEDSAMYFCASSELFVQYFGPGTRLTVT.

V is TRBV9 and J is TRBJ2-1; D is ambiguous. CDR1 SGDLS and CDR2 YYNGEE come from the germline V gene. This CDR3 comprises 12 residues. Trimming cost V 0 bases and J 7 bases, with 5 bases left between them. The CDR3 DNA follows: TGTGCCAGCAGCGTAGTTAAGAATGAGCAGTTCTTC. Protein sequence: CASSVVKNEQFF.

The chain employs TRBV4-3 and TRBJ1-2; 12 bases are shared with TRBD1. V gave up 4 bases and J gave up 0 bases; unmatched junction bases: 12. The CDR3 is 19 amino acids. The germline CDR1 and CDR2 sequences are LGHNA and YSLEER. CDR3 sequence reads: CASSRRRDRGRKANYGYTF. The CDR3 DNA is TGCGCCAGCAGCCGGCGGAGGGACAGGGGGCGCAAAGCTAACTATGGCTACACCTTC.

The chain combines TRBV25-1 with TRBJ2-7, with D possibly being TRBD1 or TRBD2 (5 bases each). V was pared by 6 bases and J by 2 bases, with 17 bases between. CDR1 is MGHDK, CDR2 SYGVNS, per germline. The CDR3 has 15 amino acids. CDR3 DNA: TGTGCCAGCAGCTTGGGGACGGAATTAACCTACGAGCAGTACTTC. It codes for CASSLGTELTYEQYF.

The chain links TRBV6-5 to TRBJ1-1; TRBD1 matches 7 bases. With V trimmed by 9 bases and J by 5 bases, 15 bases remained unmatched. There are 15 residues in the CDR3. CDR1 is MNHEY, CDR2 SVGAGI, per germline. Written as DNA, the CDR3 is TGTGCCAGTACCATCCACAGGGGAAGGGGGACTGAAGCTTTCTTT. This gives the protein CASTIHRGRGTEAFF.

The V gene is TRBV7-6, the J gene TRBJ2-1, with 7 nucleotides matching TRBD2. The CDR3 extends over 14 amino acids. V shed 0 bases and J 9 bases; nucleotides not matched to a gene: 5. In germline, CDR1 is SGHVS, CDR2 FNYEAQ. In DNA, the CDR3 is TGTGCCAGCAGCTTAGCGCCCAGGGAGGGTGAGCAGTTCTTC. Translation gives CASSLAPREGEQFF. The whole variable domain, remainder taken from reference TRBV7-6 and TRBJ2-1, is GAGVSQSPRYKVTKRGQDVALRCDPISGHVSLYWYRQALGQGPEFLTYFNYEAQQDKSGLPNDRFSAERPEGSISTLTIQRTEQRDSAMYRCASSLAPREGEQFFGPGTRLTVL.

The V call is TRBV27, the J call TRBJ2-5, with D possibly matching TRBD1 (6 bases). CDR1 MNHEY and CDR2 SMNVEV come from the germline V gene (reference sequence). Trimming removed 6 bases at V and 5 bases at J, with 13 bases between. The CDR3 sequence is 13 residues long. CDR3 DNA sequence: TGTGCCAGCAGAACAGGGTGGGGCGAGACCCAGTACTTC. Translation gives CASRTGWGETQYF.

The V gene is TRBV6-1, the J gene TRBJ2-7; the D call may be TRBD1 or TRBD2 (5 bases each). Between the trimmed V and J ends, which lost 6 bases and 0 bases, there was a span of 24 bases. This CDR3 has 18 amino acids. Germline CDR1 and CDR2: MNHNS and SASEGT. The CDR3 nucleotides are TGTGCCAGCAGCGAATCAAGGAGGACACAAATCGGCTCCTACGAGCAGTACTTC. This encodes CASSESRRTQIGSYEQYF.